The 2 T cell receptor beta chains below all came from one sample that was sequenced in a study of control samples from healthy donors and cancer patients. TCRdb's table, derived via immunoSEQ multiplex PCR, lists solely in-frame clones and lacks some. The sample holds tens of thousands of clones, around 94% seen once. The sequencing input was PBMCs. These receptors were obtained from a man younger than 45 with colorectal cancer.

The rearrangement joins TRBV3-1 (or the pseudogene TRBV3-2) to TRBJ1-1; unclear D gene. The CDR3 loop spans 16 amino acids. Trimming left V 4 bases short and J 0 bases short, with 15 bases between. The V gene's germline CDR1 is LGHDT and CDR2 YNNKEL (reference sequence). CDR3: CASSPRITEMNTEAFF. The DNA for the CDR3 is TGTGCCAGCAGCCCACGAATCACCGAAATGAACACTGAAGCTTTCTTT.

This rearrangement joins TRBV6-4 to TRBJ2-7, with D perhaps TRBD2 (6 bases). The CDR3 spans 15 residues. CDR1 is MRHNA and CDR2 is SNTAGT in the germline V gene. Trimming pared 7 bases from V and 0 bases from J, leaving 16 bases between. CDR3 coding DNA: TGTGCCAGCACCGCCGGGGGTGTAGGCTCCTACGAGCAGTACTTC. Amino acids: CASTAGGVGSYEQYF.